Listed below are T cell receptor beta chains from one sample, sequenced in a study of blood T cell repertoires in COVID-19. The data were produced by immunoSEQ multiplex PCR, yet TCRdb's version contains in-frame clones alone and is incomplete. The sample includes 150,000 to 200,000 clones, 86% of them seen just once. What was sequenced was peripheral blood. The receptors shown here come from a man aged 45 to 65 with active or convalescent COVID-19. CDR3s leave out the opening cysteine and the closing phenylalanine or tryptophan. The D gene is left open where the match is weak.

J,D,V,CDR3
TRBJ1-5,TRBD1,TRBV19,ASSLQGARSNQPQH
TRBJ2-2,.,TRBV19,ASSILRNTGELF
TRBJ1-6,.,TRBV5-1,ASMAGINSPLH
TRBJ1-2,.,TRBV29-1,SVVTGNYGYT
TRBJ2-7,TRBD1,TRBV4-2,ASSTRQGVEYEQY
TRBJ2-5,TRBD1,TRBV9,ASSVRTGTAYQETQY
TRBJ1-6,TRBD1,TRBV3-1/TRBV3-2,ASSSRTGAFNSPLH
TRBJ1-5,.,TRBV19,ASRETGGRGNQPQH
TRBJ2-7,.,TRBV4-3,ASSAQKDTAYEQY
TRBJ2-7,TRBD2,TRBV24-1,ATSEASGVKEQY
TRBJ2-7,.,TRBV28,ASSSGLSYEQY
TRBJ1-5,.,TRBV6-2/TRBV6-3,ASSYPAGGEEWNQPQH
TRBJ1-2,.,TRBV18,ASSPREFGGYT
TRBJ2-7,TRBD2,TRBV14,ASSQVPGGVGEQY
TRBJ1-3,.,TRBV6-5,ASSYSAGMLNTIY
TRBJ2-5,.,TRBV7-9,ASSPETQY
TRBJ2-2,.,TRBV6-2/TRBV6-3,ASSPPGGELF
TRBJ1-2,TRBD1,TRBV20-1,SASGGQLLYGYT
TRBJ1-1,.,TRBV19,ASSSIGAEAF
TRBJ2-7,.,TRBV3-1/TRBV3-2,ASSTPDRAYEQY
TRBJ2-6,TRBD1,TRBV6-2/TRBV6-3,ASSYSVQGARSGANVLT
TRBJ2-2,TRBD2,TRBV2,ASRGTTVSGELF
TRBJ1-4,.,TRBV23-1,ASSQSRGGTNEKLF
TRBJ2-5,TRBD1,TRBV2,ARGQQETQY
TRBJ1-1,TRBD1,TRBV19,ASSLTGVVTEAF
TRBJ2-1,TRBD2,TRBV27,ASSRRTSGNYEQF
TRBJ1-2,TRBD1,TRBV2,ASSGKQGGNGYT
TRBJ1-2,.,TRBV27,ASALGEGNGYGYT
TRBJ1-5,.,TRBV7-2,ASSPGGASNQPQH
TRBJ1-2,.,TRBV12-3/TRBV12-4,ASSSTVYGYT
TRBJ1-2,TRBD1,TRBV19,ASTRPGQGYYGYT
TRBJ1-4,TRBD1,TRBV6-5,ASGYGTGAEKLF
TRBJ1-4,.,TRBV4-1,ASSQLAGPNEKLF
TRBJ2-5,.,TRBV5-1,ASSSSGGSETQY
TRBJ1-1,.,TRBV5-1,ASSLTDTEAF
TRBJ1-2,TRBD1,TRBV5-1,ASSLTEGGRYGYT
TRBJ2-6,TRBD1,TRBV9,ASSAEGQGFSGANVLT
TRBJ2-5,.,TRBV2,ASSVGTQETQY
TRBJ2-7,TRBD1,TRBV7-9,ASSWGQGGLDEQY
TRBJ1-2,.,TRBV5-4,ASSLFGEYGYT
TRBJ2-2,TRBD1,TRBV7-2,ASSLVSGGVTGELF
TRBJ1-1,.,TRBV19,ANSGGIREMNTEAF
TRBJ1-5,TRBD1,TRBV10-2,ATTGQGNQPQH
TRBJ2-1,.,TRBV6-4,ASSEEVGGEQF
TRBJ2-1,TRBD1,TRBV24-1,ATSDAGTGDSYNEQF
TRBJ2-5,TRBD2,TRBV7-2,ASSLTSGGARETQY
TRBJ2-1,TRBD1,TRBV6-5,ASTAGTGDEQF
TRBJ1-5,TRBD1,TRBV4-2,ASSPLGQGRGNQPQH
TRBJ2-2,TRBD2,TRBV5-4,ASSLGLGLAVSNTGELF
TRBJ2-2,TRBD1,TRBV5-1,ASSFGQGGTGELF
TRBJ1-1,.,TRBV7-3,ASSGEWNTEAF
TRBJ2-5,TRBD2,TRBV28,ASSSPGTSGGEETQY
TRBJ1-6,.,TRBV6-5,ASSSSSGRTN
TRBJ1-1,TRBD1,TRBV5-6,ASRWRQGIPGEAF
TRBJ2-1,TRBD1,TRBV5-1,ASSLEAGGQHEQF